This T cell receptor (beta chain) is from a study of Graves' ophthalmopathy and Graves' hyperthyroidism. Study context: Peripheral blood sampling occurred at initial diagnosis, before any treatment.

A diagnosis was made from clinical symptoms together with serum thyroxine, TRAb, thyroid ultrasound and orbital computed tomography. The CDR3 loop spans 15 amino acids. The junction had 6 bases not matched to a gene; V was cut back by 4 bases and J by 2 bases. CDR1 MNHNS and CDR2 SASEGT come from the germline V gene. RNA transcripts yielded amplified TCR beta CDR3 regions. First-round RT-PCR employed HTBI primers, with a second-round multiplex PCR after it. MiXCR was run by TCRdb on the multiplex PCR reads, yielding one entry per CDR3 protein. This table holds about 220,000 distinct CDR3 sequences, roughly a fifth found once. This clonotype was seen at least ten times.

The TCR comes from a woman aged 45-65 years with Graves' ophthalmopathy. Specimen: peripheral blood. The genes are TRBV6-1 and TRBJ2-7; 9 bases align to TRBD2. CDR3 region: CASSGAGGRPYEQYF. CDR3 sequence (DNA): TGTGCCAGCAGTGGAGCGGGAGGCCGGCCCTACGAGCAGTACTTC.